This entry lists 24 T cell receptor beta chains sequenced from one sample in a study of beta chain features in type 1 diabetes (dated by TCRdb to the late 2010s). The protocol used for the library was the immunoSEQ multiplex PCR assay. The High Capacity cDNA Reverse Transcription Kit was used to reverse transcribe all of the isolated RNA, meaning that expressed TCRB transcripts were what got sequenced. TCRdb limited this immuneACCESS table to in-frame rearrangements with V and J called. A share of clones is missing; checked studies link under half to unresolved V genes, and the rest is unexplained. The sample table holds under 150,000 clones, of which 7.5% to 9.5% were seen once. Roughly 0.75% of the sample lies in the top ten. No antigen is known for these receptors. Overall study results and their limits: Type 1 diabetes patients showed a moderate but significant shortening of TCRB CDR3 length in all four CD4+ subsets.

The sequenced sample consisted of central memory CD4+ T cells from blood. Source of these receptors: a man aged 25-45 years with type 1 diabetes.

The V and J genes are TRBV25-1 and TRBJ2-7; 8 nucleotides agree with TRBD2. The germline gives CDR1 MGHDK, CDR2 SYGVNS. This CDR3 comprises 16 residues. The junction had 10 bases not matched to a gene; V was cut back by 0 bases and J by 6 bases. As DNA, the CDR3 is TGTGCCAGCAGTGAATATTTTAGTCGGGAGGGGAGCGAGCAGTACTTC. Residues: CASSEYFSREGSEQYF.

A few counts support this clone. J is TRBJ1-2 and V is TRBV19; D not certain. The V gene's germline CDR1 is LNHDA and CDR2 SQIVND (reference sequence). Trimming shortened V by 3 bases and J by 2 bases, and 13 bases separated the two germline ends. The CDR3 consists of 15 residues. CDR3 DNA: TGTGCCAGTAGTATGGCGGGAAATTTCAACTATGGCTACACCTTC. Amino acids: CASSMAGNFNYGYTF.

The chain links TRBV6-5 to TRBJ2-2; TRBD1 matches 7 bases. The V gene's germline CDR1 is MNHEY and CDR2 SVGAGI. Germline trimming cut 6 bases from V and 6 bases from J; bases unmatched to any gene: 7. The CDR3 has 14 residues. The chain's CDR3 is CASRRLQGAGELFF. CDR3 coding DNA: TGTGCCAGCAGAAGACTTCAGGGGGCCGGGGAGCTGTTTTTT.

In this sample, this clone turned up a few times. The chain combines TRBV5-4 with TRBJ2-3; no reliable D call. V lost 3 bases and J lost 4, with 9 bases in between. CDR1 is SGHNT, CDR2 YYREEE, per germline (reference sequence). CDR3 length: 13 amino acids. The CDR3 protein is CASSSPTSDTQYF. The CDR3 nucleotides read TGTGCCAGCAGCTCGCCTACTTCAGATACGCAGTATTTT. The full variable domain, its missing parts supplied by reference TRBV5-4 and TRBJ2-3, is ETGVTQSPTHLIKTRGQQVTLRCSSQSGHNTVSWYQQALGQGPQFIFQYYREEENGRGNFPPRFSGLQFPNYSSELNVNALELDDSALYLCASSSPTSDTQYFGPGTRLTVL.

The chain joins TRBV7-2 to TRBJ2-2; tentative D call: TRBD2 (6 bases). V was shortened by 2 bases and J by 7 bases, with 11 bases between the two germline ends. This CDR3 is built from 14 residues. The germline gives CDR1 SGHTA, CDR2 FQGNSA. DNA for the CDR3: TGTGCCAGCAGCTTAACCCCGCGGGGCGGGGAGCTGTTTTTT. Translation: CASSLTPRGGELFF.

The gene calls are TRBV2 and TRBJ1-5, with a possible D match to TRBD1 (6 bases). The CDR3 totals 15 residues. CDR1 and CDR2 from the germline V gene are SNHLY and FYNNEI. Trimming pared 6 bases from V and 0 bases from J, leaving 12 bases between. CDR3 sequence reads: CASSDRLNSNQPQHF. CDR3 in DNA: TGTGCCAGCAGCGACAGGTTAAATAGCAATCAGCCCCAGCATTTT.

This clone was observed a few times. V gene TRBV6-5 combines with J gene TRBJ1-2; 8 bases fit TRBD1. V lost 7 bases, J lost 4 bases, and 5 bases stayed unmatched. The CDR3 length is 13 residues. CDR1 MNHEY and CDR2 SVGAGI come from the germline V gene. The CDR3 protein is CASTLGQGYGYTF. The CDR3 region has the DNA TGTGCCAGCACGCTAGGACAGGGCTATGGCTACACCTTC.

V and J are TRBV7-6 and TRBJ2-7; TRBD1 matches at 7 bases. Germline assignment: CDR1 SGHVS and CDR2 FNYEAQ. V lost 0 bases to trimming and J lost 1 base; unmatched junction nucleotides: 9. The CDR3 consists of 17 residues. This chain's CDR3 is CASSLAGRGQESYEQYF. The CDR3 nucleotides are TGTGCCAGCAGCTTAGCGGGCCGCGGACAGGAGTCCTACGAGCAGTACTTC.

This clone was counted between two and nine times. The chain has TRBV5-1 and TRBJ2-3, with 9 bases identical to TRBD2. CDR1 is SGHRS and CDR2 is YFSETQ in the germline V gene. Losses at the gene ends were 0 bases for V and 2 bases for J; bases not matched to a gene: 4. There are 16 residues in the CDR3. This CDR3 reads CASSLVSGGLTDTQYF. For the CDR3, the DNA is TGCGCCAGCAGCTTGGTTAGCGGGGGACTCACAGATACGCAGTATTTT.

This clone showed up just a few times. The chain carries TRBV7-6 and TRBJ2-3, with TRBD2 matching 8 bases. Trimming took 4 bases from V and 10 from J; bases not matched to a gene: 7. Germline CDR1 and CDR2: SGHVS and FNYEAQ. CDR3 length equals 13 residues. The CDR3 region is CASSSGGGAAQYF. In nucleotides, the CDR3 is TGTGCCAGCAGCTCCGGGGGGGGAGCGGCGCAGTATTTT. Full variable domain (rest looked up from reference TRBV7-6 and TRBJ2-3): GAGVSQSPRYKVTKRGQDVALRCDPISGHVSLYWYRQALGQGPEFLTYFNYEAQQDKSGLPNDRFSAERPEGSISTLTIQRTEQRDSAMYRCASSSGGGAAQYFGPGTRLTVL.

This rearrangement joins TRBV5-4 to TRBJ2-5; 12 nucleotides agree with TRBD2. V lost 0 bases, J lost 5 bases, and 5 bases stayed unmatched. This CDR3 is 16 amino acids long. CDR1 SGHNT and CDR2 YYREEE come from the germline V gene (reference sequence). CDR3 sequence reads: CASSLGLAGGVETQYF. The CDR3 DNA reads TGTGCCAGCAGCTTGGGGCTAGCGGGGGGGGTTGAGACCCAGTACTTC.

The rearrangement links TRBV9 to TRBJ2-2, with unresolved D. Germline loops: CDR1 SGDLS, CDR2 YYNGEE. This CDR3 has 14 amino acids. Trimming removed 0 bases at V and 6 bases at J, with 9 bases between. The CDR3 is CASSVAVIAGELFF. In nucleotides, the CDR3 is TGTGCCAGCAGCGTAGCTGTAATCGCCGGGGAGCTGTTTTTT.

The V gene is TRBV18, the J gene TRBJ1-2; tentatively, D is TRBD1 (6 bases). V gave up 0 bases and J gave up 1 base, with 12 bases separating them. CDR3 length: 16 residues. Looked up from germline, CDR1 is KGHSH and CDR2 is LQKENI. CDR3 region: CASSPPGTGNNYGYTF. The CDR3 nucleotides read TGTGCCAGCTCACCACCCGGTACAGGGAATAACTATGGCTACACCTTC.

This clone was counted only a few times. The chain carries TRBV11-2 and TRBJ2-5; D gene unclear. Germline V gene sequence: CDR1 SGHAT, CDR2 FQNNGV. The CDR3 has 12 amino acids. Trimming removed 5 bases from V and 1 base from J, with 5 bases in between. The CDR3 DNA sequence: TGTGCCAGCAGCCCCGTCCAAGAGACCCAGTACTTC. The encoded protein is CASSPVQETQYF.

V and J are TRBV6-1 and TRBJ2-7, with D possibly TRBD2 on 6 matching bases. V lost 2 bases and J lost 0, with 8 bases in between. This CDR3 is built from 14 residues. Germline values: CDR1 MNHNS, CDR2 SASEGT. The CDR3 DNA sequence: TGTGCCAGCAGTGAACGGGAGAGCTCCTACGAGCAGTACTTC. Translating it yields CASSERESSYEQYF.

This clone was seen a handful of times. The chain links TRBV30 to TRBJ2-3; D perhaps matches TRBD2 (6 bases). Trimming stripped 0 bases from V and 3 bases from J, with 13 bases between. The CDR3 extends over 15 amino acids. Germline V lookup: CDR1 GTSNPN, CDR2 SVGIG (reference sequence). The CDR3 region is CAWSVAGGGTDTQYF. In DNA form, the CDR3 reads TGTGCCTGGAGTGTAGCCGGGGGAGGAACAGATACGCAGTATTTT.

This CDR3 reads CASSSSGHLQETQYF. CDR3 bases: TGTGCCAGCAGCTCTAGCGGACACCTCCAAGAGACCCAGTACTTC. V is TRBV7-9 and J is TRBJ2-5; 7 positions match TRBD2. CDR1 and CDR2 from the germline V gene are SEHNR and FQNEAQ (reference sequence). The CDR3 is 15 amino acids. The trim removed 4 bases at V and 1 base at J, leaving 6 bases unmatched.

The V gene is TRBV9, the J gene TRBJ1-5, with unresolved D. The CDR3 runs to 13 residues. Germline V gene lookup returns CDR1 SGDLS and CDR2 YYNGEE. V dropped 0 bases and J dropped 6 bases, with 7 bases sitting between them. DNA for the CDR3: TGTGCCAGCAGCGTAGATGGGAGTCAGCCCCAGCATTTT. Encoded protein: CASSVDGSQPQHF.

This rearrangement joins TRBV5-4 to TRBJ2-3; 7 bases are shared with TRBD1. The CDR3 length is 13 residues. The J segment lost 4 bases and the V segment lost 1 base, leaving 0 bases of the junction unmatched. In germline, CDR1 is SGHNT, CDR2 YYREEE (reference sequence). The DNA for the CDR3 is TGTGCCAGCAGCTTGCAGGGGGCAGATACGCAGTATTTT. Translation: CASSLQGADTQYF.

The chain joins TRBV27 to TRBJ2-3, with TRBD1 as a possible D gene (6 bases). The ends were cut back, 4 bases at V and 5 bases at J, with 19 bases in the middle. Germline V gene data show CDR1 as MNHEY and CDR2 as SMNVEV (reference sequence). The CDR3 runs 16 residues. The CDR3 loop is CASSSQVARGIDTQYF. The CDR3 bases are TGTGCCAGCAGTTCCCAAGTGGCCAGGGGTATAGATACGCAGTATTTT.

V and J are TRBV28 and TRBJ2-1, with D unresolved. The ends were cut back, 10 bases at V and 3 bases at J, with 13 bases in the middle. The germline gives CDR1 MDHEN, CDR2 SYDVKM. The CDR3 totals 13 residues. CDR3: CAIKRSGYNEQFF. The CDR3 region has the DNA TGTGCCATCAAGAGGTCGGGCTACAATGAGCAGTTCTTC.

In this sample, this clone turned up many times. The genes are TRBV19 and TRBJ2-7; TRBD1 aligns across 7 bases. The V gene's germline CDR1 is LNHDA and CDR2 SQIVND (reference sequence). Trimming removed 10 bases from V and 2 bases from J; junction bases left unmatched: 8. This CDR3 has 13 amino acids. CDR3: CATFDRATYEQYF. In DNA form, the CDR3 reads TGTGCCACCTTCGACAGGGCAACCTACGAGCAGTACTTC.

This clone showed up just a few times. V is TRBV9 and J is TRBJ2-4, with 8 positions matching TRBD2. V dropped 0 bases and J dropped 9; count of bases not matched to a gene: 5. The CDR3 loop spans 14 amino acids. Per germline, CDR1 SGDLS and CDR2 YYNGEE. The CDR3 loop reads CASSVELRGGIQYF. The CDR3 DNA sequence: TGTGCCAGCAGCGTAGAACTCCGGGGGGGCATTCAGTACTTC.

This chain joins TRBV2 and TRBJ2-3, with 8 bases identical to TRBD2. This CDR3 is 14 amino acids long. In germline, CDR1 is SNHLY, CDR2 FYNNEI. V was pared by 3 bases and J by 4 bases, with 3 bases of the junction left unmatched. The CDR3 DNA follows: TGTGCCAGCAGTGATGGCGGGGGGCCAGATACGCAGTATTTT. Translation gives CASSDGGGPDTQYF.